This T cell receptor beta chain is drawn from a study of T cell changes during pregnancy in multiple sclerosis. Using immunoSEQ multiplex PCR, the repertoire was profiled, and TCRdb retains in-frame clones only, with some absent. The sample contains 30,000 to 40,000 clones, approximately 90% of which appear only once. This clonotype was sampled from a female donor in good health, enrolled as a control in a pregnancy study. Sequenced here: CD4+ T cells from peripheral blood mononuclear cells, sampled in the third trimester of pregnancy.

Written as DNA, the CDR3 is TGTGCCAGCAGCTTGAGCGGGGGGGCCGTAAATGAGCAGTTCTTC. This codes for CASSLSGGAVNEQFF. V usage is TRBV7-2 and J usage is TRBJ2-1; 10 nucleotides line up with TRBD2. CDR1 SGHTA and CDR2 FQGNSA come from the germline V gene. The CDR3 length is 15 residues. Losses at the gene ends were 3 bases for V and 7 bases for J; bases not matched to a gene: 6.